The rows below give T cell receptor beta chains drawn from one sample of a study of blood T cell repertoires in COVID-19. Sequenced by immunoSEQ multiplex PCR; TCRdb stores in-frame clones only, minus some. This sample yields about 300,000 clones, of which more than 75% are seen a single time; 3.5% to 5% belongs to the top ten. Source material: PBMCs or T cells enriched from blood (not recorded which). The receptors originated from a young man who had recovered from COVID-19. Both conserved end residues are part of each CDR3. D genes are given only for firm matches.

D gene	V gene	J gene	CDR3 protein	CDR3 DNA
-	TRBV5-6	TRBJ1-1	CASSLAGTRARNTEAFF	TGTGCCAGCAGCTTGGCCGGAACGCGGGCACGGAACACTGAAGCTTTCTTT
-	TRBV7-2	TRBJ2-1	CASSLRRVNEQFF	TGTGCCAGCAGCTTACGGCGGGTGAATGAGCAGTTCTTC
TRBD1	TRBV12-3/TRBV12-4	TRBJ1-2	CASRHRGVYGYTF	TGTGCCAGCAGACACAGGGGGGTCTATGGCTACACCTTC
-	TRBV27	TRBJ2-7	CASSLEGRSYEQYF	TGTGCCAGCAGTTTAGAGGGTAGATCCTACGAGCAGTACTTC
TRBD1	TRBV5-1	TRBJ1-1	CASSFLTGGNTEAFF	TGCGCCAGCAGCTTTTTGACAGGGGGGAACACTGAAGCTTTCTTT
-	TRBV15	TRBJ1-2	CATSGSGVTGYTF	TGTGCCACCAGCGGTTCAGGGGTAACTGGCTACACCTTC
TRBD2	TRBV19	TRBJ2-1	CASSKNGLAGWVGNEQFF	TGTGCCAGTAGTAAGAACGGACTAGCGGGATGGGTGGGCAATGAGCAGTTCTTC
TRBD1	TRBV10-3	TRBJ2-5	CAISPDRVGETQYF	TGTGCCATCAGCCCGGACAGGGTTGGGGAGACCCAGTACTTC
TRBD2	TRBV19	TRBJ2-1	CASSIALAEEQFF	TGTGCCAGTAGTATAGCTCTAGCGGAAGAGCAGTTCTTC
-	TRBV2	TRBJ1-5	CASGTSMYAGRQPQHF	TGTGCCAGCGGGACATCTATGTACGCCGGGCGGCAGCCCCAGCATTTT
TRBD2	TRBV5-8	TRBJ2-5	CASSLAAGVRVRETQYF	TGTGCCAGCAGCTTGGCGGCGGGGGTCCGAGTCAGGGAGACCCAGTACTTC